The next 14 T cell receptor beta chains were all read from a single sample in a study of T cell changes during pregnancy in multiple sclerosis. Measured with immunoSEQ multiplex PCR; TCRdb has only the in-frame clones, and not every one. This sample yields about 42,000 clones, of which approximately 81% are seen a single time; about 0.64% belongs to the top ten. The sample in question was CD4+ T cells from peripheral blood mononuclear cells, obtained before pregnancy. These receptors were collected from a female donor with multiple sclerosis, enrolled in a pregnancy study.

Written as DNA, the CDR3 is TGTGCCAGCAGCTTACCCAGACAGGGAGAGACCCAGTACTTC. Translation: CASSLPRQGETQYF. This chain connects TRBV7-9 to TRBJ2-5, with 7 bases that match TRBD1. CDR1 SEHNR and CDR2 FQNEAQ come from the germline V gene (reference sequence). V lost 2 bases and J lost 4; bases outside the gene matches: 4. There are 14 residues in the CDR3. Looking up the rest from reference TRBV7-9 and TRBJ2-5 gives the full variable domain: DTGVSQNPRHKITKRGQNVTFRCDPISEHNRLYWYRQTLGQGPEFLTYFQNEAQLEKSRLLSDRFSAERPKGSFSTLEIQRTEQGDSAMYLCASSLPRQGETQYFGPGTRLLVL.

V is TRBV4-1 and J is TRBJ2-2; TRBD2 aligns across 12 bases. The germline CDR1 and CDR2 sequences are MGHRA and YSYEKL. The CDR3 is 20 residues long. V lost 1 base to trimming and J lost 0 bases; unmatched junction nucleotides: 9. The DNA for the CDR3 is TGCGCCAGCAGCCAAGTGGGGAGGTCTAGCGGGAGGGCGAACACCGGGGAGCTGTTTTTT. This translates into CASSQVGRSSGRANTGELFF.

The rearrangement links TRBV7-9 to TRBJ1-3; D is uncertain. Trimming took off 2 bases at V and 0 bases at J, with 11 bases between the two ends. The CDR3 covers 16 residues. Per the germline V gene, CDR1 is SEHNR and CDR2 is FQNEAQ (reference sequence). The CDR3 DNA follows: TGTGCCAGCAGCTTAAAGCGGGCCAGCTCTGGAAACACCATATATTTT. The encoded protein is CASSLKRASSGNTIYF.

CDR3 loop: CAIGGSGTDTQYF. CDR3 sequence (DNA): TGTGCCATCGGCGGGAGTGGCACAGATACGCAGTATTTT. The chain joins TRBV10-3 to TRBJ2-3, with 7 bases fitting TRBD2. This CDR3 region has 13 residues. The germline gives CDR1 ENHRY, CDR2 SYGVKD. After removal of 8 bases from V and 1 base from J, the junction contained 3 bases not matched to a gene.

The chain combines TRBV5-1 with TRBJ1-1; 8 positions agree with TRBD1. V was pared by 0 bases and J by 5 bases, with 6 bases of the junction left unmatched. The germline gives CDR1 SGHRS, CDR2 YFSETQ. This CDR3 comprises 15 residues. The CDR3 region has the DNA TGCGCCAGCAGCTTGGAACCGACAGGGGAGACTGAAGCTTTCTTT. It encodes CASSLEPTGETEAFF.

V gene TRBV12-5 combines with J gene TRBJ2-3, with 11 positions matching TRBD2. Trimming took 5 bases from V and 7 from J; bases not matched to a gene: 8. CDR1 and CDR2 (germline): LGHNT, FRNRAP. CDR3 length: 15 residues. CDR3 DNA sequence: TGTGCTAGTGGTATGACTAGCGGGGTTGGAAATACGCAGTATTTT. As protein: CASGMTSGVGNTQYF.

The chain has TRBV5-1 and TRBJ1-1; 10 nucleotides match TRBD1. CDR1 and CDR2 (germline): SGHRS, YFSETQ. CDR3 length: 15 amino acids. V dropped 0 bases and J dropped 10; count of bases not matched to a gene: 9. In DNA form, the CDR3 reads TGCGCCAGCAGCTTGGGACCCGACAGGGGGCGGGGAGCTTTCTTT. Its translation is CASSLGPDRGRGAFF. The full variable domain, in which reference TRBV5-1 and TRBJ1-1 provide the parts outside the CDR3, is KAGVTQTPRYLIKTRGQQVTLSCSPISGHRSVSWYQQTPGQGLQFLFEYFSETQRNKGNFPGRFSGRQFSNSRSEMNVSTLELGDSALYLCASSLGPDRGRGAFFGQGTRLTVV.

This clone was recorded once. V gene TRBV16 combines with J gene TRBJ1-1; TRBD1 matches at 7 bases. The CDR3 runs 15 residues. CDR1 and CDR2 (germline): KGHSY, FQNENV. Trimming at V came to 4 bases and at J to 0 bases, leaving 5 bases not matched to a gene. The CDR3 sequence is CASSRPGQMNTEAFF. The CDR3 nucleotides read TGTGCCAGCAGCCGTCCGGGACAGATGAACACTGAAGCTTTCTTT.

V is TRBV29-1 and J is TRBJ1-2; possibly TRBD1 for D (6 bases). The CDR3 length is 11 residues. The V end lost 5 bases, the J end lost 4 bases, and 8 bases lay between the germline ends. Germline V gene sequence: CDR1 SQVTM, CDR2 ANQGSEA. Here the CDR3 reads CSVRDTYGYTF. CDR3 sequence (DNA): TGCAGCGTTAGGGACACCTATGGCTACACCTTC. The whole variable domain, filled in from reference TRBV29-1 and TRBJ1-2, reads SAVISQKPSRDICQRGTSLTIQCQVDSQVTMMFWYRQQPGQSLTLIATANQGSEATYESGFVIDKFPISRPNLTFSTLTVSNMSPEDSSIYLCSVRDTYGYTFGSGTRLTVV.

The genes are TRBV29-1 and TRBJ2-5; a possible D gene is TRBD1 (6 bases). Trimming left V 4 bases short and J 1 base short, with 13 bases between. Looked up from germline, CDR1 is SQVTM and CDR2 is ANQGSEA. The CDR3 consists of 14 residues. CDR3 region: CSVVMRQAQETQYF. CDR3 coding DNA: TGCAGCGTTGTAATGAGACAGGCCCAAGAGACCCAGTACTTC.

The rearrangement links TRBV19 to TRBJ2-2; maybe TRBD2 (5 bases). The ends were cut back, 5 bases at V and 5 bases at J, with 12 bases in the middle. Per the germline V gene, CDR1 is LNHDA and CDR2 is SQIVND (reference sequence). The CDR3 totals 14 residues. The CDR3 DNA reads TGTGCCAGTAGTGGAATCCTAGCAACCGGGGAGCTGTTTTTT. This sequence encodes CASSGILATGELFF.

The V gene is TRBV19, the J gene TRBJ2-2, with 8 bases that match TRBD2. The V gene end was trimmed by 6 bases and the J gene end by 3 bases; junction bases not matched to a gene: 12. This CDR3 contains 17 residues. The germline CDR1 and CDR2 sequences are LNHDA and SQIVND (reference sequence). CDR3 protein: CASRNLLAGSHTGELFF. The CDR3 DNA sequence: TGTGCCAGTAGAAATTTATTAGCGGGGTCGCACACCGGGGAGCTGTTTTTT.

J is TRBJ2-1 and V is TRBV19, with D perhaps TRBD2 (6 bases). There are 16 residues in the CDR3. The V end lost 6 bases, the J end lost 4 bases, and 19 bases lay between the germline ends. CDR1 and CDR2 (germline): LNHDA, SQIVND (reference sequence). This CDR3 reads CASRIEAAGPYNEQFF. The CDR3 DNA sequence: TGTGCCAGTAGGATCGAAGCGGCGGGGCCTTACAATGAGCAGTTCTTC.

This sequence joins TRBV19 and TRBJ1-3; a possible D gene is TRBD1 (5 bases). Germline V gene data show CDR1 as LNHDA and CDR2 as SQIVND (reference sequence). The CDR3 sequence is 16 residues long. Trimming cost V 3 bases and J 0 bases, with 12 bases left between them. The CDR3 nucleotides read TGTGCCAGTAGTATGGAGGGACTTTCCTCTGGAAACACCATATATTTT. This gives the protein CASSMEGLSSGNTIYF.